The 31 T cell receptor beta chains in this list originate from one sample, sequenced in a study of blood T cell repertoires in COVID-19. Sequencing used immunoSEQ multiplex PCR; TCRdb keeps in-frame clones, though not all of them. The table lists under 85,000 clones, 75% to 90% of them singletons. Input material: peripheral blood. These receptors were collected from a man aged 65 to 79 with active or convalescent COVID-19.

This rearrangement joins TRBV30 to TRBJ1-6; TRBD1 might be the D (5 bases). With 0 bases removed from V and 11 bases from J, the gap between germline ends came to 17 bases. Germline-derived CDR1 and CDR2 are GTSNPN and SVGIG (reference sequence). The CDR3 is made up of 15 amino acids. The CDR3 is CAWSVPPSGNTPLHF. The CDR3 DNA sequence: TGTGCCTGGAGTGTACCCCCGTCAGGGAATACACCCCTCCACTTT.

The chain is built from TRBV19 and TRBJ1-2; D might be TRBD1 (6 bases). V lost 3 bases to trimming and J lost 8 bases, with 10 bases between them. Germline V gene sequence: CDR1 LNHDA, CDR2 SQIVND (reference sequence). This CDR3 has 12 residues. CDR3 nucleotides: TGTGCCAGTAGTATGACAGGTCTCGGCTACACCTTC. Translating it yields CASSMTGLGYTF.

This clone was seen more than once but under ten times. The chain is built from TRBV4-2 and TRBJ1-2; the D gene is possibly TRBD1 (5 bases). Germline CDR1 reads LGHNA; CDR2 reads YNFKEQ. The ends were cut back, 0 bases at V and 5 bases at J, with 16 bases in the middle. The CDR3 is made up of 16 amino acids. The CDR3 region is CASSQDPDSLVYGYTF. The CDR3, as DNA: TGTGCCAGCAGCCAAGATCCTGACAGTTTGGTGTATGGCTACACCTTC.

This clone was seen just once. The J gene is TRBJ2-3, the V gene TRBV7-9; 7 nucleotides align to TRBD1. V trimming: 5 bases; J trimming: 2 bases; junction bases outside the gene matches: 13. Germline V gives CDR1 SEHNR, CDR2 FQNEAQ (reference sequence). The length of the CDR3 is 17 residues. CDR3 DNA: TGTGCCAGCAGCCTTTGGGGTTGGGACAGAGACACAGATACGCAGTATTTT. Translation gives CASSLWGWDRDTDTQYF.

The chain has TRBV30 and TRBJ1-3; D is unclear. The CDR3 length is 16 residues. V lost 7 bases and J lost 1, with 20 bases in between. Germline CDR1 and CDR2: GTSNPN and SVGIG (reference sequence). CDR3 sequence reads: CASDTVKKGSGNTIYF. CDR3 bases: TGTGCCTCCGACACAGTGAAAAAAGGATCTGGAAACACCATATATTTT.

The chain uses TRBV6-5 and TRBJ1-1; D not certain. Germline lookup yields CDR1 MNHEY and CDR2 SVGAGI. Deletions cut 6 bases from V and 4 bases from J, with 12 bases between. The CDR3 length is 13 residues. Written as DNA, the CDR3 is TGTGCCAGCAGCTCCGGGGAGGGCACTGAAGCTTTCTTT. Translating gives CASSSGEGTEAFF.

V is TRBV7-9 and J is TRBJ2-3, with 10 bases fitting TRBD2. V gave up 1 base and J gave up 3 bases; unmatched junction bases: 4. The CDR3 extends over 16 amino acids. Germline CDR1 is SEHNR and CDR2 is FQNEAQ (reference sequence). CDR3 protein: CASSLGSSGSTDTQYF. DNA of the CDR3: TGTGCCAGCAGCTTAGGCTCTAGCGGGAGTACAGATACGCAGTATTTT.

This clone appeared a few times. The chain couples TRBV2 to TRBJ2-7; D not resolved. The CDR3 extends over 15 amino acids. The germline V gene has CDR1 SNHLY and CDR2 FYNNEI. Trimming left V 3 bases short and J 0 bases short, with 12 bases between. The CDR3 sequence: CASSDVTQPSYEQYF. The CDR3 DNA sequence: TGTGCCAGCAGTGATGTGACTCAGCCCTCCTACGAGCAGTACTTC.

The chain couples TRBV5-5 to TRBJ2-2; D possibly corresponds to TRBD2 (6 bases). This CDR3 contains 15 residues. V was cut by 2 bases and J by 3 bases, with 11 bases left in between. Germline V CDR1 and CDR2: SGHKS, YYEKEE (reference sequence). The CDR3 spells CASSFGAGYTGELFF. DNA of the CDR3: TGTGCCAGCAGCTTCGGTGCGGGGTACACCGGGGAGCTGTTTTTT.

The chain is built from TRBV12-5 and TRBJ2-3; TRBD2 matches 13 bases. V lost 6 bases and J lost 2; bases outside the gene matches: 5. CDR3 length: 16 amino acids. Per germline, CDR1 LGHNT and CDR2 FRNRAP. CDR3 DNA sequence: TGTGCTAGTGGCACCGGGACTAGCGGGGTCACAGATACGCAGTATTTT. This encodes CASGTGTSGVTDTQYF. Supplemented by reference TRBV12-5 and TRBJ2-3, the full variable domain reads DARVTQTPRHKVTEMGQEVTMRCQPILGHNTVFWYRQTMMQGLELLAYFRNRAPLDDSGMPKDRFSAEMPDATLATLKIQPSEPRDSAVYFCASGTGTSGVTDTQYFGPGTRLTVL.

The chain is built from TRBV4-1 and TRBJ1-5, with D possibly being TRBD1 (5 bases). This CDR3 comprises 15 residues. CDR1 and CDR2 from the germline V gene are MGHRA and YSYEKL. Trimming removed 0 bases at V and 4 bases at J, with 10 bases between. CDR3 sequence reads: CASSQDVGRNQPQHF. The CDR3 DNA reads as TGCGCCAGCAGCCAAGATGTGGGGCGTAATCAGCCCCAGCATTTT.

This chain connects TRBV5-1 to TRBJ2-1, with TRBD2 matching 10 bases. This CDR3 comprises 14 residues. Trimming cost V 5 bases and J 8 bases; bases outside gene matches: 7. From germline, CDR1 is SGHRS and CDR2 YFSETQ. Here the CDR3 reads CASRSLAGAYEQFF. The CDR3 nucleotides read TGCGCCAGCAGGTCCCTAGCGGGAGCCTATGAGCAGTTCTTC.

This chain uses TRBV5-1 with TRBJ1-1, with TRBD1 matching over 7 bases. V dropped 2 bases and J dropped 3; count of bases not matched to a gene: 7. Germline loops: CDR1 SGHRS, CDR2 YFSETQ. The CDR3 contains 15 residues. The CDR3 reads CASSFTTGTDTEAFF. For the CDR3, the DNA is TGCGCCAGCAGCTTTACTACCGGGACAGACACTGAAGCTTTCTTT.

V gene TRBV19 combines with J gene TRBJ2-1; 7 nucleotides agree with TRBD2. The J segment lost 0 bases and the V segment lost 7 bases, leaving 9 bases of the junction unmatched. The CDR3 loop spans 16 amino acids. In germline, CDR1 is LNHDA, CDR2 SQIVND (reference sequence). The CDR3: CASKPAGGSSYNEQFF. DNA of the CDR3: TGTGCCAGTAAGCCTGCCGGGGGGAGCTCCTACAATGAGCAGTTCTTC.

This clone appeared a single time. The gene calls are TRBV5-4 and TRBJ1-4; 7 nucleotides align to TRBD1. This CDR3 is 15 amino acids long. Germline loops: CDR1 SGHNT, CDR2 YYREEE (reference sequence). With 1 base clipped from V and 5 bases from J, the junction kept 5 bases outside the gene matches. Here the CDR3 reads CASSLKGGRNEKLFF. CDR3 bases: TGTGCCAGCAGCTTGAAAGGGGGCAGGAATGAAAAACTGTTTTTT.

In this sample, this clone turned up once. The V and J genes are TRBV5-5 and TRBJ2-1; 7 bases match TRBD2. Germline V lookup: CDR1 SGHKS, CDR2 YYEKEE (reference sequence). CDR3 size: 14 residues. V trimming: 3 bases; J trimming: 6 bases; junction bases outside the gene matches: 6. The DNA of the CDR3 is TGTGCCAGCAGCTACGGGGGGATCGTCAATGAGCAGTTCTTC. Translating gives CASSYGGIVNEQFF.

The V call is TRBV28, the J call TRBJ1-5; D call uncertain. The CDR3 extends over 15 amino acids. With 2 bases removed from V and 2 bases from J, the gap between germline ends came to 10 bases. From germline, CDR1 is MDHEN and CDR2 SYDVKM. The CDR3 reads CASSLRVIGNQPQHF. The CDR3 bases are TGTGCCAGCAGTTTACGGGTTATAGGCAATCAGCCCCAGCATTTT.

This chain links TRBV7-2 with TRBJ2-3; D perhaps matches TRBD2 (7 bases). The CDR3 consists of 15 residues. Per germline, CDR1 SGHTA and CDR2 FQGNSA. V lost 0 bases, J lost 6 bases, and 13 bases lay in between. CDR3 coding DNA: TGTGCCAGCAGCTTAGCGCGGGCGGGGGCTGATACGCAGTATTTT. Encoded protein: CASSLARAGADTQYF.

The chain is built from TRBV5-4 and TRBJ2-7, with 12 positions matching TRBD2. The CDR3 runs to 14 residues. Trimming cost V 3 bases and J 6 bases; bases outside gene matches: 4. The germline gives CDR1 SGHNT, CDR2 YYREEE (reference sequence). Written as DNA, the CDR3 is TGTGCCAGCAGCTATAGACTAGCGGGAGCCGAGCAGTACTTC. It specifies CASSYRLAGAEQYF.

This clone was counted only a few times. The CDR3 DNA is TGTGCCAGTAGCCTACAGGGACCTAGCACAGATACGCAGTATTTT. This sequence encodes CASSLQGPSTDTQYF. The V and J genes are TRBV19 and TRBJ2-3; weak D call: TRBD1 (6 bases). Trimming removed 6 bases from V and 0 bases from J, with 13 bases in between. This CDR3 is built from 15 residues. Germline V gives CDR1 LNHDA, CDR2 SQIVND (reference sequence).

The V and J genes are TRBV28 and TRBJ2-7; weak D call: TRBD1 (7 bases). Trimming took 5 bases from V and 4 from J, leaving 30 bases between them. Germline V gene sequence: CDR1 MDHEN, CDR2 SYDVKM. This CDR3 has 19 amino acids. As DNA, the CDR3 is TGTGCCAGCAGTCCCTATACCTTACAGACAGGGCGCGGGGTATACGAGCAGTACTTC. It codes for CASSPYTLQTGRGVYEQYF. The full variable domain, its missing parts supplied by reference TRBV28 and TRBJ2-7, is DVKVTQSSRYLVKRTGEKVFLECVQDMDHENMFWYRQDPGLGLRLIYFSYDVKMKEKGDIPEGYSVSREKKERFSLILESASTNQTSMYLCASSPYTLQTGRGVYEQYFGPGTRLTVT.

The chain employs TRBV7-6 and TRBJ2-7, with a possible D match to TRBD2 (5 bases). V dropped 0 bases and J dropped 0 bases, with 9 bases sitting between them. The CDR3 spans 15 residues. The V gene's germline CDR1 is SGHVS and CDR2 FNYEAQ. The chain's CDR3 is CASSLAPEASYEQYF. The CDR3 DNA sequence: TGTGCCAGCAGCTTAGCGCCGGAGGCCTCCTACGAGCAGTACTTC. Drawing the rest from reference TRBV7-6 and TRBJ2-7, the complete variable domain is GAGVSQSPRYKVTKRGQDVALRCDPISGHVSLYWYRQALGQGPEFLTYFNYEAQQDKSGLPNDRFSAERPEGSISTLTIQRTEQRDSAMYRCASSLAPEASYEQYFGPGTRLTVT.

V gene TRBV5-1 combines with J gene TRBJ2-3; D is unresolved. Per germline, CDR1 SGHRS and CDR2 YFSETQ. V dropped 5 bases and J dropped 6 bases, with 16 bases sitting between them. The CDR3 loop spans 14 amino acids. For the CDR3, the DNA is TGCGCCAGCAGTTACTCCCGGTTTGATGATACGCAGTATTTT. Translating gives CASSYSRFDDTQYF.

This clone was counted a few times. The genes are TRBV10-3 and TRBJ2-3; D not certain. V lost 0 bases, J lost 3 bases, and 7 bases lay in between. CDR3 length: 14 residues. The germline V gene encodes CDR1 ENHRY and CDR2 SYGVKD. The CDR3 coding sequence is TGTGCCATCAGTGAGTCAGTACTGACAGATACGCAGTATTTT. Protein: CAISESVLTDTQYF.

The J gene is TRBJ1-1, the V gene TRBV6-5; maybe TRBD1 (5 bases). Trimming took 7 bases from V and 1 from J, leaving 13 bases between them. Per the germline V gene, CDR1 is MNHEY and CDR2 is SVGAGI. The CDR3 runs to 14 residues. The DNA for the CDR3 is TGTGCCAGCAACCCATCGGGGGGGAACACTGAAGCTTTCTTT. This codes for CASNPSGGNTEAFF.

The chain employs TRBV19 and TRBJ1-2; no reliable D call. V was pared by 0 bases and J by 8 bases, with 16 bases between. The CDR3 extends over 15 amino acids. CDR1 is LNHDA, CDR2 SQIVND, per germline (reference sequence). DNA of the CDR3: TGTGCCAGTAGTATAGATCCTTCGTGGGCAGGAGGCTACACCTTC. It codes for CASSIDPSWAGGYTF.

The chain recombines TRBV28 with TRBJ2-1, with 11 positions matching TRBD2. The CDR3 is 18 amino acids. The germline gives CDR1 MDHEN, CDR2 SYDVKM. J was trimmed by 2 bases and V by 5 bases; bases with no gene match: 11. The CDR3 region has the DNA TGTGCCAGCAGTACCGGGACTAGCGGTTTGGGCACCTACAATGAGCAGTTCTTC. Protein product: CASSTGTSGLGTYNEQFF.

The V gene is TRBV24-1, the J gene TRBJ2-3; 8 nucleotides align to TRBD1. This CDR3 is 16 amino acids long. The germline V gene encodes CDR1 KGHDR and CDR2 SFDVKD. The V segment lost 0 bases and the J segment 3 bases; nucleotides outside the gene matches: 4. In nucleotides, the CDR3 is TGTGCCACCAGTGATTTGGGGGACAGGAAGACAGATACGCAGTATTTT. Amino acid sequence: CATSDLGDRKTDTQYF.

The rearrangement joins TRBV7-9 to TRBJ1-1; the D is unclear. The CDR3 extends over 13 amino acids. From germline, CDR1 is SEHNR and CDR2 FQNEAQ (reference sequence). V lost 3 bases, J lost 1 base, and 6 bases lay in between. The CDR3 spells CASSFTGNTEAFF. CDR3 in DNA: TGTGCCAGCAGCTTTACGGGGAACACTGAAGCTTTCTTT.

This clone was recorded only once. The chain is built from TRBV24-1 and TRBJ2-3, with 7 bases fitting TRBD2. The CDR3 contains 15 residues. Germline loops: CDR1 KGHDR, CDR2 SFDVKD. The ends lost 0 bases at V and 6 bases at J; junction bases unmatched: 5. In DNA form, the CDR3 reads TGTGCCACCAGTGATTTGTTCGCGGGAGTCGATACGCAGTATTTT. Its protein is CATSDLFAGVDTQYF.

As DNA, the CDR3 is TGTGCCAGCAGCGTCCCCGGGGAAGAGACCCAGTACTTC. It specifies CASSVPGEETQYF. The chain employs TRBV28 and TRBJ2-5, with D tentatively TRBD2 (5 bases). This CDR3 spans 13 amino acids. V lost 6 bases and J 3 bases, leaving 11 bases between the germline ends. Germline V gene lookup returns CDR1 MDHEN and CDR2 SYDVKM.